These 2 T cell receptor beta chains came from one sample sequenced in a study of response to subunit inactivated influenza vaccine. TCRdb recomputed calls from the RT-PCR reads with MiXCR, one row per CDR3 protein. Among about 800,000 distinct CDR3 sequences listed, about 20% were seen once. The sample in question was PBMCs from blood, obtained 4 to 6 days after vaccination. Receptor source: a man aged 50 or older who received an inactivated influenza vaccine.

This clonotype was detected only a few times. This sequence joins TRBV12-3 or TRBV12-4 and TRBJ2-1; D not resolved. This CDR3 has 16 amino acids. V was trimmed by 7 bases and J by 7 bases, leaving 23 bases between them. The CDR3 region is CASISTAGARSNEQFF. CDR3 nucleotides: TGTGCCAGCATTTCAACGGCAGGAGCAAGAAGTAATGAGCAGTTCTTC.

This clonotype was observed many times. An end of the junction differs from the germline gene, which may be a read error. This chain connects TRBV5-1 to TRBJ2-7; no clear D gene. Germline V lookup: CDR1 SGHRS, CDR2 YFSETQ. The CDR3 sequence is 12 residues long. The CDR3: CASSLSRYEQYF. Here the CDR3 DNA reads TGTGCCAGCAGTTTGTCGCGTTACGAGCAGTACTTC.